These 12 T cell receptor beta chains were sequenced from one sample in a study of blood T cell repertoires in COVID-19. Assay: immunoSEQ multiplex PCR; the TCRdb copy retains only in-frame clones and omits some. The table records under 250,000 clones, around 88% of them present only once. Input material: peripheral blood. All receptors come from a man at least 80 years old with acute or convalescent COVID-19.

This clone was counted a single time. This chain uses TRBV19 with TRBJ1-1; tentative D call: TRBD1 (5 bases). The V gene lost 4 bases and the J gene lost 12 bases, with 18 bases spanning the gap. The germline V gene has CDR1 LNHDA and CDR2 SQIVND (reference sequence). The CDR3 spans 13 residues. The CDR3 DNA follows: TGTGCCAGTAGTACCCCCGCCCAGGGTAGGTCTTTCTTT. Translation: CASSTPAQGRSFF.

The chain uses TRBV7-3 and TRBJ2-1; a weak D match, TRBD2 (6 bases). From germline, CDR1 is SGHTA and CDR2 FQGTGA. CDR3 length equals 15 residues. Trimming shortened V by 3 bases and J by 3 bases, and 12 bases separated the two germline ends. The CDR3 DNA reads TGTGCCAGCAGCTTTAAGCGGGTAAGCTACAATGAGCAGTTCTTC. This gives the protein CASSFKRVSYNEQFF.

In regard to this clone: Other DNA sequences from this sample encode an identical CDR3 as well. The chain uses TRBV6-5 and TRBJ1-4; 8 nucleotides match TRBD1. The ends lost 2 bases at V and 6 bases at J; junction bases unmatched: 5. Germline V gene sequence: CDR1 MNHEY, CDR2 SVGAGI. The CDR3 spans 15 residues. The DNA of the CDR3 is TGTGCCAGCAGTTACAGCGGGACAGGAGATGAAAAACTGTTTTTT. Translating it yields CASSYSGTGDEKLFF.

The chain uses TRBV3-1 (or the pseudogene TRBV3-2) and TRBJ1-6; 9 nucleotides agree with TRBD1. Germline loops: CDR1 LGHDT, CDR2 YNNKEL (reference sequence). The CDR3 has 17 amino acids. The V segment lost 2 bases and the J segment 7 bases; nucleotides outside the gene matches: 9. The CDR3, as DNA: TGTGCCAGCAGCCAATACCCCTCCGGGACAGGGAATTCACCCCTCCACTTT. Amino acid sequence: CASSQYPSGTGNSPLHF.

The CDR3, as DNA: TGCGCCAGCAGCTTTCGGGACAGGGGGCCGAACAATGAGCAGTTCTTC. Translation gives CASSFRDRGPNNEQFF. The chain uses TRBV5-1 and TRBJ2-1; 12 bases fit TRBD1. V gave up 2 bases and J gave up 5 bases; unmatched junction bases: 5. This CDR3 has 16 amino acids. Germline V CDR1 and CDR2: SGHRS, YFSETQ.

This clone was seen a few times. This chain links TRBV7-8 with TRBJ1-5; TRBD1 matches at 7 bases. Germline values: CDR1 SGHVS, CDR2 FQNEAQ. The CDR3 spans 13 residues. J gave up 7 bases and V 5 bases, and 5 bases lay outside the gene matches. The CDR3, as DNA: TGTGCCAGCAGCCTTACAGGGGAACAGCCCCAGCATTTT. Its protein product is CASSLTGEQPQHF.

This clone showed up just a few times. The chain employs TRBV7-8 and TRBJ1-4; TRBD1 agrees at 9 bases. This CDR3 spans 15 amino acids. Germline V gives CDR1 SGHVS, CDR2 FQNEAQ. V was clipped by 4 bases and J by 8 bases; unmatched bases: 8. CDR3 sequence (DNA): TGTGCCAGCAGCTCCGCCTCGGACAGGGGCGAAAAACTGTTTTTT. This gives the protein CASSSASDRGEKLFF.

The rearrangement joins TRBV6-6 to TRBJ2-2; tentative D call: TRBD1 (5 bases). This CDR3 contains 14 residues. The germline V gene encodes CDR1 MNHNY and CDR2 SVGAGI (reference sequence). Trimming shortened V by 6 bases and J by 6 bases, and 14 bases separated the two germline ends. CDR3 sequence: CASRIDSLSGELFF. Here the CDR3 DNA reads TGTGCCAGCAGAATAGACAGTCTCTCCGGGGAGCTGTTTTTT.

The V and J genes are TRBV9 and TRBJ2-5, with 7 nucleotides matching TRBD1. CDR3 length: 15 residues. The V and J ends lost 4 bases and 4 bases, in that order; junction bases with no gene match: 10. Germline V gene sequence: CDR1 SGDLS, CDR2 YYNGEE. The DNA of the CDR3 is TGTGCCAGCAGCACTTCTACGGGACAGCCAGAGACCCAGTACTTC. It translates to CASSTSTGQPETQYF.

V gene TRBV7-2 combines with J gene TRBJ2-7; tentatively, D is TRBD2 (5 bases). This CDR3 region has 14 residues. The V gene lost 7 bases and the J gene lost 4 bases, with 17 bases spanning the gap. The V gene's germline CDR1 is SGHTA and CDR2 FQGNSA. This chain's CDR3 is CASTSANSGYEQYF. The DNA of the CDR3 is TGTGCCAGCACCTCAGCGAACTCGGGATACGAGCAGTACTTC.

Here the CDR3 reads CASSQGPGTGRYGYTF. CDR3 nucleotides: TGTGCCAGCAGCCAAGGACCGGGGACAGGGCGATATGGCTACACCTTC. V usage is TRBV3-1 (or the pseudogene TRBV3-2) and J usage is TRBJ1-2; 9 positions agree with TRBD1. Trimming cost V 1 base and J 5 bases; bases outside gene matches: 8. Germline CDR1 reads LGHDT; CDR2 reads YNNKEL (reference sequence). This CDR3 region has 16 residues.

This clone came up a few times. The rearrangement joins TRBV7-9 to TRBJ2-7; TRBD1 matches 8 bases. The germline V gene has CDR1 SEHNR and CDR2 FQNEAQ (reference sequence). The CDR3 runs to 15 residues. V lost 5 bases and J lost 3; bases outside the gene matches: 9. In DNA, the CDR3 is TGTGCCAGCAGCCGGCTCGGACAGGGTCTCTACGAGCAGTACTTC. Protein product: CASSRLGQGLYEQYF.